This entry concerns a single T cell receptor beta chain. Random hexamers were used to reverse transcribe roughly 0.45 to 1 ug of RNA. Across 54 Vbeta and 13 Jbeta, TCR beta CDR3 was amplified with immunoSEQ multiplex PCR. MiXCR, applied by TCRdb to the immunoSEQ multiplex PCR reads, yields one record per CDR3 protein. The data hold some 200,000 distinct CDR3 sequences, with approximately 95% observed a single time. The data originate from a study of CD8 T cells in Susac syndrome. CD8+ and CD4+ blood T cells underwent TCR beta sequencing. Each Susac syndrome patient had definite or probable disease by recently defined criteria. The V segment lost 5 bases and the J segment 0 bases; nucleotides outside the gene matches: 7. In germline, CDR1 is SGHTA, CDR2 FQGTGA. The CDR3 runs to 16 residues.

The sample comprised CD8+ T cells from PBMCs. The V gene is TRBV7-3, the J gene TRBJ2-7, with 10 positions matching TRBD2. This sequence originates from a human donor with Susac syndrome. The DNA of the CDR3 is TGTGCCAGCAGCCTAGGACTAGCGGAGTTCTCCTACGAGCAGTACTTC. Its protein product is CASSLGLAEFSYEQYF.